The clone carrying this T cell receptor beta chain was seen more than once but under ten times. The antigen is unknown. This sample was taken from a study of beta chain features in type 1 diabetes. Across the whole study: Patients shared similar age, gender and cell yields with healthy donors.

Study observations and caveats: The naive, central memory and Treg TCRB repertoires of patients appeared to be more similar to one another than those of healthy donors. TCRB CDR3 length was moderately but significantly reduced in all four CD4+ subsets of Type 1 diabetes patients.

Reverse transcribing all isolated RNA meant expressed TCRB transcripts were sequenced. Method: immunoSEQ multiplex PCR; TCRdb's copy keeps in-frame clones and lacks some. The sample shows roughly 350,000 clones, approximately 10% of them seen only once. The TCR was taken from a woman aged 25 to 39 in good health. The material sequenced was naive CD4+ T cells from blood.

In nucleotides, the CDR3 is TGCGCCAGCAGCCTATTAGCGGGAGTGGAGACCCAGTACTTC. Residues: CASSLLAGVETQYF. This chain links TRBV5-1 with TRBJ2-5; TRBD2 agrees at 9 bases. The CDR3 covers 14 residues. The germline gives CDR1 SGHRS, CDR2 YFSETQ. The J segment lost 5 bases and the V segment lost 4 bases, leaving 6 bases of the junction unmatched.